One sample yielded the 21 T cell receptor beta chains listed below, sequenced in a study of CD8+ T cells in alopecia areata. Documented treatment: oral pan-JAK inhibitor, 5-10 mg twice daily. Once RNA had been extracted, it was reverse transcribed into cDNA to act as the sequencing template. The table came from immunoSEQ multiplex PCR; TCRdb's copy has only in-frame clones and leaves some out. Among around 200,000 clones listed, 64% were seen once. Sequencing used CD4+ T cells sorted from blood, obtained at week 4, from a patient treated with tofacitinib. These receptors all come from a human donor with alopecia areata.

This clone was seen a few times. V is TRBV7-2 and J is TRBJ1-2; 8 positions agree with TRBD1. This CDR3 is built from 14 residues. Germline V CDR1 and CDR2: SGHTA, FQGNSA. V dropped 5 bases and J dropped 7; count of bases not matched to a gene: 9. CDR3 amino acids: CASSSTTGATGYTF. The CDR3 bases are TGTGCCAGCAGCAGTACGACAGGGGCGACTGGCTACACCTTC.

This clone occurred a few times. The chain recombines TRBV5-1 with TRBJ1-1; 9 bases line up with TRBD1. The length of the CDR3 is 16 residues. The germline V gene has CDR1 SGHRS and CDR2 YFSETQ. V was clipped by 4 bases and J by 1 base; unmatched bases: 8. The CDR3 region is CASSDPRDRANTEAFF. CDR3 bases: TGCGCCAGCAGCGACCCCCGGGACAGGGCGAACACTGAAGCTTTCTTT.

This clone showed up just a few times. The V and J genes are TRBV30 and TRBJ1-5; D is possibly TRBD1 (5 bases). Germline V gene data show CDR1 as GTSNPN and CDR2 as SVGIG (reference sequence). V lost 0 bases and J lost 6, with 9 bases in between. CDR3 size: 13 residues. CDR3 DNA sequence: TGTGCCTGGAGTGTACAGGACATTCAGCCCCAGCATTTT. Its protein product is CAWSVQDIQPQHF. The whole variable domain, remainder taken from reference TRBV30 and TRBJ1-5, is SQTIHQWPATLVQPVGSPLSLECTVEGTSNPNLYWYRQAAGRGLQLLFYSVGIGQISSEVPQNLSASRPQDRQFILSSKKLLLSDSGFYLCAWSVQDIQPQHFGDGTRLSIL.

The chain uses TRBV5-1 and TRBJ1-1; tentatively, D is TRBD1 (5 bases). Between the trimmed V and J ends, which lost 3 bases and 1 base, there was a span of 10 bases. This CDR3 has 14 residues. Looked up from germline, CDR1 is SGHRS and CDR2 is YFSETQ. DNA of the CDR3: TGCGCCAGCAGCTGGGGACGGAGGAACACTGAAGCTTTCTTT. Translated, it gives CASSWGRRNTEAFF.

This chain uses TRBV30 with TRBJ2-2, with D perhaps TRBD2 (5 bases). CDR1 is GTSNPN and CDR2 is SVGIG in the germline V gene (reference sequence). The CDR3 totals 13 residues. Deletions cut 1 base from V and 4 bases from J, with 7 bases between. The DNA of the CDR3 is TGTGCCTGGAGTGCAGCGGCCACCGGGGAGCTGTTTTTT. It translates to CAWSAAATGELFF.

CDR3 nucleotides: TGTGCCAGCAATGGGGAGACCCAGTACTTC. It specifies CASNGETQYF. This chain joins TRBV7-8 and TRBJ2-5; D is ambiguous. V lost 7 bases and J lost 5, with 5 bases in between. CDR1 is SGHVS, CDR2 FQNEAQ, per germline. The CDR3 extends over 10 amino acids. Filled out from reference TRBV7-8 and TRBJ2-5, the complete variable domain reads GAGVSQSPRYKVAKRGQDVALRCDPISGHVSLFWYQQALGQGPEFLTYFQNEAQLDKSGLPSDRFFAERPEGSVSTLKIQRTQQEDSAVYLCASNGETQYFGPGTRLLVL.

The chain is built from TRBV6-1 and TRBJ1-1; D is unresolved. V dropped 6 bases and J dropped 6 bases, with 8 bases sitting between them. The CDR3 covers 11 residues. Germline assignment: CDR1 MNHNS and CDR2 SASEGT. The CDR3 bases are TGTGCCAGCAGATGGGAGGCTGAAGCTTTCTTT. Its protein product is CASRWEAEAFF.

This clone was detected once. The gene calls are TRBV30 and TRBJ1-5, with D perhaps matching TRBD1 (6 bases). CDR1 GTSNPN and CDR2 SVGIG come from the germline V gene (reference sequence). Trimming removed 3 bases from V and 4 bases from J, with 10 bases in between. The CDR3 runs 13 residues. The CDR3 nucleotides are TGTGCCTGGAGCGCAACAGGGAATCAGCCCCAGCATTTT. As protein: CAWSATGNQPQHF. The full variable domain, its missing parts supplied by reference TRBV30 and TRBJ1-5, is SQTIHQWPATLVQPVGSPLSLECTVEGTSNPNLYWYRQAAGRGLQLLFYSVGIGQISSEVPQNLSASRPQDRQFILSSKKLLLSDSGFYLCAWSATGNQPQHFGDGTRLSIL.

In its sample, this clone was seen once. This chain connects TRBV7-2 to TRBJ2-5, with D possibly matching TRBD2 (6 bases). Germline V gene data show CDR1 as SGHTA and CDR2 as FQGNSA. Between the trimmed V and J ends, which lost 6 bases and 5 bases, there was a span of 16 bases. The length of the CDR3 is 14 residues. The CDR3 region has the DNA TGTGCCAGCAGTGGGGGGTTGAACACCGAGACCCAGTACTTC. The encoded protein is CASSGGLNTETQYF.

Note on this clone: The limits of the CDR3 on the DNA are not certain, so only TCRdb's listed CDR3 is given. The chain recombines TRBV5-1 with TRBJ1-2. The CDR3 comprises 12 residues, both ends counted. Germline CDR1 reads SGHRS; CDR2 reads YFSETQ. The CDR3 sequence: CASSFVGEGITF.

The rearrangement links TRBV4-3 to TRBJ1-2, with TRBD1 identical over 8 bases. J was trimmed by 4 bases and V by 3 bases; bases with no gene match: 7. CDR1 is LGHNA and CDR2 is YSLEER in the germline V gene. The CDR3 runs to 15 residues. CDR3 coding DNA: TGCGCCAGCAGCCAGGAGACAGGGGTAGGCTATGGCTACACCTTC. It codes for CASSQETGVGYGYTF.

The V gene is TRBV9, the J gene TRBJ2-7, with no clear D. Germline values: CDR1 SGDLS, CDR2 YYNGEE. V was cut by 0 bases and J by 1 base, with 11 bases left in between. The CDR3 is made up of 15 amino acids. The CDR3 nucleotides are TGTGCCAGCAGCGTAGGGCAGGCGACATCCTACGAGCAGTACTTC. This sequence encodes CASSVGQATSYEQYF. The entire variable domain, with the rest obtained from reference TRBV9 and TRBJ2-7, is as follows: DSGVTQTPKHLITATGQRVTLRCSPRSGDLSVYWYQQSLDQGLQFLIQYYNGEERAKGNILERFSAQQFPDLHSELNLSSLELGDSALYFCASSVGQATSYEQYFGPGTRLTVT.

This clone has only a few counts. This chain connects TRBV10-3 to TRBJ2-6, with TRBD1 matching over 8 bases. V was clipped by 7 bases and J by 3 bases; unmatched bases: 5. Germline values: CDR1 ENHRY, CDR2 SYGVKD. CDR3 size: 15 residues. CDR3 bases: TGTGCCATCAACCCAGGGGGCAATGGGGCCAACGTCCTGACTTTC. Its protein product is CAINPGGNGANVLTF.

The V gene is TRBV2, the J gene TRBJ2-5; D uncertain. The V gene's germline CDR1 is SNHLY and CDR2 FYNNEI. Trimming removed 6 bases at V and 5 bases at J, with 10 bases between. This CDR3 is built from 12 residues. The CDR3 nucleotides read TGTGCCAGCAGCCCTGGTTCGGAGACCCAGTACTTC. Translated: CASSPGSETQYF.

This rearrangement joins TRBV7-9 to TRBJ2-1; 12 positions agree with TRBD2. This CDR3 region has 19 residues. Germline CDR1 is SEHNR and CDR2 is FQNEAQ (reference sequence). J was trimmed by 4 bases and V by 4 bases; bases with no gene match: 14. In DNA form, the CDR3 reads TGTGCCAGCAGCTCGAAGGGCCTAGCGGGGGGGCAATGGTACAATGAGCAGTTCTTC. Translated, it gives CASSSKGLAGGQWYNEQFF. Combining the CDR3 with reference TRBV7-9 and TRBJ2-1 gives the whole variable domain DTGVSQNPRHKITKRGQNVTFRCDPISEHNRLYWYRQTLGQGPEFLTYFQNEAQLEKSRLLSDRFSAERPKGSFSTLEIQRTEQGDSAMYLCASSSKGLAGGQWYNEQFFGPGTRLTVL.

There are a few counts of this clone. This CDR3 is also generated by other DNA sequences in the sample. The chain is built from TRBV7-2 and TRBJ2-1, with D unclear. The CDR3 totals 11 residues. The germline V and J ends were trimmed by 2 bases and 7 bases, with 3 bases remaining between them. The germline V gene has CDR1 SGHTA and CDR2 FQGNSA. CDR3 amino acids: CASSLRNEQFF. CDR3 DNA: TGTGCCAGCAGCTTAAGGAATGAGCAGTTCTTC.

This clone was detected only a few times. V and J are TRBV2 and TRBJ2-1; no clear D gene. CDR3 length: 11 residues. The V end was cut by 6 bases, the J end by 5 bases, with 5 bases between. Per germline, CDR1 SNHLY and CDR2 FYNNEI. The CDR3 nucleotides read TGTGCCAGCAGCCTCAACAATGAGCAGTTCTTC. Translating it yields CASSLNNEQFF.

The CDR3 DNA sequence: TGTGCCACCAGCAGCGGTACTAGCGGGACTAGCTCCTACGAGCAGTACTTC. Translating it yields CATSSGTSGTSSYEQYF. J is TRBJ2-7 and V is TRBV15, with 10 bases matching TRBD2. J was trimmed by 0 bases and V by 3 bases; bases with no gene match: 8. This CDR3 region has 17 residues. Germline V gene sequence: CDR1 LNHNV, CDR2 YYDKDF (reference sequence).

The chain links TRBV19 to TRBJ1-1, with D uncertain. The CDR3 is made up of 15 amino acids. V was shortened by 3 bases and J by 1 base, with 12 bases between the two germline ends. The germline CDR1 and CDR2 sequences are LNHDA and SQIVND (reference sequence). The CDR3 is CASSIDGRPNTEAFF. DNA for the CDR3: TGTGCCAGTAGTATCGATGGACGGCCGAACACTGAAGCTTTCTTT.

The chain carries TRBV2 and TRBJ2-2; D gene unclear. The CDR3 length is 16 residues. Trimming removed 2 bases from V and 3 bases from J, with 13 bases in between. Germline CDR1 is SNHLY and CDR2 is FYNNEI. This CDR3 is CASSEWAGAYTGELFF. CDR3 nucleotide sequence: TGTGCCAGCAGTGAATGGGCAGGAGCATACACCGGGGAGCTGTTTTTT.

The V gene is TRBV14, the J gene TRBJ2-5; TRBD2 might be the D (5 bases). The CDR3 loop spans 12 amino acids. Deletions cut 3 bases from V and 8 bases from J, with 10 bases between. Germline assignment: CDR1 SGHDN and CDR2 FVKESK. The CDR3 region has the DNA TGTGCCAGCAGCCACTTAGAGGGCACCCAGTACTTC. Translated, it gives CASSHLEGTQYF.